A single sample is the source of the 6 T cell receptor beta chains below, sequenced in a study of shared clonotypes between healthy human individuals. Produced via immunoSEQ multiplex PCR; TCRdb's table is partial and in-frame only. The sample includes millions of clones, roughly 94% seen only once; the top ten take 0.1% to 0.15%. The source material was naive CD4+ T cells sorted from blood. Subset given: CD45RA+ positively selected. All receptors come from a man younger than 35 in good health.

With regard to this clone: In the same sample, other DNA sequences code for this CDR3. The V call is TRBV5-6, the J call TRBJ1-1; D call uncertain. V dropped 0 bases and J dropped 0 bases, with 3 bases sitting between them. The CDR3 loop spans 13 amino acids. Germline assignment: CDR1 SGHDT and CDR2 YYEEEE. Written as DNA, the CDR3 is TGTGCCAGCAGCTTGGGTCTGAACACTGAAGCTTTCTTT. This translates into CASSLGLNTEAFF.

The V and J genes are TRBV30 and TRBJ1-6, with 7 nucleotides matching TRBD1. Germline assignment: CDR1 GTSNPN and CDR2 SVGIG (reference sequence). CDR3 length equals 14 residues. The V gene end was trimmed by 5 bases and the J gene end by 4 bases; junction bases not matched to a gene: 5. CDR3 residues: CAWRQGIYNSPLHF. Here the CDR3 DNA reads TGTGCCTGGCGACAGGGAATATATAATTCACCCCTCCACTTT.

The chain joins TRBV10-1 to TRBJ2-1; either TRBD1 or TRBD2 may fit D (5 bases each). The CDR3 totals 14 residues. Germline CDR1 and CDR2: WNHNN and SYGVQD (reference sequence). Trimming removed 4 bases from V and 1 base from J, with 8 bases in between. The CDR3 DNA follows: TGCGCCAGCAGTGGAGGGGCATCCTACAATGAGCAGTTCTTC. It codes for CASSGGASYNEQFF.

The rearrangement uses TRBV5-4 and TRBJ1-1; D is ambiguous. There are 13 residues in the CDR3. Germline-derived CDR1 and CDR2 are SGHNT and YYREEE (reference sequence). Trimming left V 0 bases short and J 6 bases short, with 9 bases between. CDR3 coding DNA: TGTGCCAGCAGCTTGGAAACCTCGTCTGAAGCTTTCTTT. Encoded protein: CASSLETSSEAFF.

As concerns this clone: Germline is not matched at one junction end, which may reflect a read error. Here the CDR3 reads CASSLGEGVEQYF. For the CDR3, the DNA is TGTGCTAGCAGCTTAGGGGAGGGAGTGGAGCAGTACTTC. This chain links TRBV7-7 with TRBJ2-7; 7 bases fit TRBD2. CDR1 and CDR2 (germline): SSHAT, FNYEAQ (reference sequence). The CDR3 loop spans 13 amino acids.

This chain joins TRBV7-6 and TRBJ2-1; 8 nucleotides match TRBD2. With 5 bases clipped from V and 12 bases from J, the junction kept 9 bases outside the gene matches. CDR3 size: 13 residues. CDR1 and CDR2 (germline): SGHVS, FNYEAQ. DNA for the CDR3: TGTGCCAGCAGCCTGGGCGAAGCGGGGGCGCAGTTCTTC. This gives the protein CASSLGEAGAQFF. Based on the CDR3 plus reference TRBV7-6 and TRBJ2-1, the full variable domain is GAGVSQSPRYKVTKRGQDVALRCDPISGHVSLYWYRQALGQGPEFLTYFNYEAQQDKSGLPNDRFSAERPEGSISTLTIQRTEQRDSAMYRCASSLGEAGAQFFGPGTRLTVL.